This T cell receptor (beta chain) was found in a study of blood T cell repertoires in COVID-19. The assay was immunoSEQ multiplex PCR, and TCRdb's table has in-frame clones only and misses some. The sample lists 120,000 to 150,000 clones; about 87% were seen once. The receptor was isolated from a human donor with COVID-19, enrolled during active disease. The donor label of this sample is uncertain. Sequencing was done on a sample of peripheral blood.

The CDR3 protein is CASRQDMNTEAFF. CDR3 DNA sequence: TGCGCCAGCCGACAGGATATGAACACTGAAGCTTTCTTT. The chain couples TRBV10-2 to TRBJ1-1, with D possibly matching TRBD1 (6 bases). The CDR3 consists of 13 residues. V was clipped by 8 bases and J by 0 bases, with 10 bases between them. Germline V CDR1 and CDR2: WSHSY, SAAADI.